Each of the 9 T cell receptor beta chains below was sequenced from the same sample in a study of memory CD4+ T cells and cytomegalovirus serostatus. Single viable CD3+CD4+CD8-CD45RO+ cells were sorted as the memory CD4+ T cells. Produced via immunoSEQ multiplex PCR; TCRdb's table is partial and in-frame only. In the table there are approximately 46,000 clones, around four fifths of which are singletons. Input material: memory CD4+ T cells from blood. These receptors all stem from an adult in good health and CMV-seronegative.

The rearrangement uses TRBV29-1 and TRBJ2-2, with a possible D match to TRBD2 (7 bases). The V end was cut by 4 bases, the J end by 4 bases, with 16 bases between. CDR1 and CDR2 (germline): SQVTM, ANQGSEA. The CDR3 runs 15 residues. This CDR3 reads CSVVMAGAGTGELFF. The CDR3 DNA sequence: TGCAGCGTTGTGATGGCGGGGGCGGGCACCGGGGAGCTGTTTTTT.

This sequence joins TRBV6-1 and TRBJ1-5; D may be TRBD1 (6 bases). The CDR3 is 14 amino acids. V was trimmed by 7 bases and J by 2 bases, leaving 12 bases between them. Germline V gene sequence: CDR1 MNHNS, CDR2 SASEGT. In nucleotides, the CDR3 is TGTGCCAGCACAAGGGGGGCCGGCAATCAGCCCCAGCATTTT. This encodes CASTRGAGNQPQHF.

This clone was recorded only once. The rearrangement links TRBV30 to TRBJ2-7; TRBD1 aligns across 9 bases. The germline gives CDR1 GTSNPN, CDR2 SVGIG (reference sequence). The CDR3 loop spans 15 amino acids. Trimming took 3 bases from V and 1 from J; bases not matched to a gene: 7. DNA for the CDR3: TGTGCCTGGAGCCTAGGACAGGGGTTTTCCTACGAGCAGTACTTC. This translates into CAWSLGQGFSYEQYF.

The V call is TRBV19, the J call TRBJ1-1; D is ambiguous. CDR3 length: 15 residues. Germline V lookup: CDR1 LNHDA, CDR2 SQIVND (reference sequence). V lost 1 base, J lost 0 bases, and 9 bases lay in between. The CDR3 nucleotides are TGTGCCAGTAGTATAGGAGGGCCCCTGAACACTGAAGCTTTCTTT. It is translated as CASSIGGPLNTEAFF.

The rearrangement uses TRBV11-2 and TRBJ2-3; a possible D gene is TRBD2 (6 bases). Trimming took off 2 bases at V and 3 bases at J, with 12 bases between the two ends. The CDR3 spans 15 residues. The germline V gene has CDR1 SGHAT and CDR2 FQNNGV. The CDR3 bases are TGTGCCAGCAGCTTAATGGGGGGAGGTACAGATACGCAGTATTTT. Protein sequence: CASSLMGGGTDTQYF.

This chain connects TRBV6-6 to TRBJ2-7; 9 nucleotides line up with TRBD1. The CDR3 has 16 residues. The ends lost 2 bases at V and 4 bases at J; junction bases unmatched: 9. Germline CDR1 and CDR2: MNHNY and SVGAGI (reference sequence). CDR3 protein: CASSYPGQGRGYEQYF. The CDR3 region has the DNA TGTGCCAGCAGTTACCCTGGACAGGGGAGAGGGTACGAGCAGTACTTC.

The chain has TRBV6-1 and TRBJ2-7; D unclear. Germline loops: CDR1 MNHNS, CDR2 SASEGT. The CDR3 covers 14 residues. Trimming removed 6 bases from V and 0 bases from J, with 12 bases in between. CDR3 residues: CASSVSVSSYEQYF. DNA for the CDR3: TGTGCCAGCAGCGTATCAGTGTCCTCCTACGAGCAGTACTTC.

V gene TRBV18 combines with J gene TRBJ1-2, with 7 bases lining up with TRBD1. Per the germline V gene, CDR1 is KGHSH and CDR2 is LQKENI. V gave up 8 bases and J gave up 1 base; unmatched junction bases: 7. The CDR3 covers 14 residues. DNA for the CDR3: TGTGCCAGCGGAAGGGACAGAATTAACTATGGCTACACCTTC. This codes for CASGRDRINYGYTF.

This clone showed up just a few times. The rearrangement uses TRBV9 and TRBJ2-3; D might be TRBD1 or TRBD2, each matching 6 bases. Trimming shortened V by 2 bases and J by 2 bases, and 12 bases separated the two germline ends. The CDR3 sequence is 15 residues long. Germline lookup yields CDR1 SGDLS and CDR2 YYNGEE. The DNA for the CDR3 is TGTGCCAGCAGCGTTGGGGGGCGAGTCACAGATACGCAGTATTTT. Amino acids: CASSVGGRVTDTQYF.